This T cell receptor (beta chain) appears in the sequencing data of a study of regulatory T cells in long-lasting Graves disease. This CDR3 spans 13 amino acids. Germline values: CDR1 SGHDN, CDR2 FVKESK. V was trimmed by 0 bases and J by 11 bases, leaving 13 bases between them. This clonotype was observed a handful of times. As for time point: newly diagnosed GD, antithyroid drugs for less than 3 months. The TCR library was made from RNA that had been extracted from PBMCs in TRIzol. Construction of the TCR beta libraries employed iRepertoire HTBI primers in conjunction with Arm-PCR of CDR3 regions. TCRdb re-derived calls from the multiplex PCR reads in MiXCR, one entry per CDR3 protein. The sample lists 450,000 to 600,000 distinct CDR3 sequences, about 16% occurring once. These same data were also listed under a study on T cells in Graves' hyperthyroidism and ophthalmopathy.

This rearrangement joins TRBV14 to TRBJ1-1; no clear D. The TCR sequence derives from a man between 40 and 49 years old with Graves disease. This sample comprised peripheral blood mononuclear cells (PBMCs), obtained at new diagnosis, from a patient treated with antithyroid drugs. CDR3 in amino acids: CASSQDLTGGAFF. The CDR3 DNA is TGTGCCAGCAGCCAAGATCTTACGGGTGGGGCTTTCTTT.